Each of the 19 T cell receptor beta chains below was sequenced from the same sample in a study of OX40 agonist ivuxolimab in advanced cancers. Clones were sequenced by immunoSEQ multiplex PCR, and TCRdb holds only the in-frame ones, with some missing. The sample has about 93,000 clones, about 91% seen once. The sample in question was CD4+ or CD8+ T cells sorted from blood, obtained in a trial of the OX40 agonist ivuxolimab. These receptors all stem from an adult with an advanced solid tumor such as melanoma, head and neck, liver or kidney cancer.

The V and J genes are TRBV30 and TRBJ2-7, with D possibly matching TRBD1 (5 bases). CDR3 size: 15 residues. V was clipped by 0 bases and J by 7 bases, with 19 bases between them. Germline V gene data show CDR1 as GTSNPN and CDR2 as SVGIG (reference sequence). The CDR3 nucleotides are TGTGCCTGGAGTGTACGGGCAGGTAGGGGTATGGAGCAGTACTTC. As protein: CAWSVRAGRGMEQYF.

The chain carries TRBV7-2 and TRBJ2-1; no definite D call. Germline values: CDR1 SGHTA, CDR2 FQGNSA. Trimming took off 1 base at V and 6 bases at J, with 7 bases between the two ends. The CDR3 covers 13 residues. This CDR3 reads CASSLEWVNEQFF. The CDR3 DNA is TGTGCCAGCAGCTTAGAATGGGTCAATGAGCAGTTCTTC.

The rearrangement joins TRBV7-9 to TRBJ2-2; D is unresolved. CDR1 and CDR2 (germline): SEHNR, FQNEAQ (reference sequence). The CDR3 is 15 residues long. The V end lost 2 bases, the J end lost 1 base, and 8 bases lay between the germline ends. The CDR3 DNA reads TGTGCCAGCAGCTTAAATAAAAAGAACACCGGGGAGCTGTTTTTT. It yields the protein CASSLNKKNTGELFF. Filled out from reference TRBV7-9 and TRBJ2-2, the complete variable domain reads DTGVSQNPRHKITKRGQNVTFRCDPISEHNRLYWYRQTLGQGPEFLTYFQNEAQLEKSRLLSDRFSAERPKGSFSTLEIQRTEQGDSAMYLCASSLNKKNTGELFFGEGSRLTVL.

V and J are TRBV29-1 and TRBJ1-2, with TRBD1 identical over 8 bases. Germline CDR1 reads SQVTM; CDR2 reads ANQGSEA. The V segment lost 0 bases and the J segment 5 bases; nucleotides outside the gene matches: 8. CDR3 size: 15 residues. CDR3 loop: CSVEDDTGGRYGYTF. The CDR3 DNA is TGCAGCGTTGAAGATGACACAGGGGGAAGGTATGGCTACACCTTC.

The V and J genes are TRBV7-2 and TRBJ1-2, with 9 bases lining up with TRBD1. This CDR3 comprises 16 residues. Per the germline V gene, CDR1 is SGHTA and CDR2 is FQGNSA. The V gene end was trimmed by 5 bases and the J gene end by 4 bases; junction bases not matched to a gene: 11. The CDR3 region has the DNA TGTGCCAGCAGCCCAGGACTAGGACAGGGGCCCTATGGCTACACCTTC. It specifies CASSPGLGQGPYGYTF. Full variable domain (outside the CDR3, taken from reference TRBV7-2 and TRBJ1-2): GAGVSQSPSNKVTEKGKDVELRCDPISGHTALYWYRQSLGQGLEFLIYFQGNSAPDKSGLPSDRFSAERTGGSVSTLTIQRTQQEDSAVYLCASSPGLGQGPYGYTFGSGTRLTVV.

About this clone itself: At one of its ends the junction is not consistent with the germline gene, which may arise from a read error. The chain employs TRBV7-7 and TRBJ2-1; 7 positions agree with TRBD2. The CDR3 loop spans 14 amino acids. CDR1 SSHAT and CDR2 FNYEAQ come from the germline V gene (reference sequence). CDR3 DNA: TGTGCTAGCAGCCAAGCGGGGCTTTACAATGAGCAGTTCTTC. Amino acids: CASSQAGLYNEQFF. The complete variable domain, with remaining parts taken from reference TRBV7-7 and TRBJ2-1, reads GAGVSQSPRYKVTKRGQDVTLRCDPISSHATLYWYQQALGQGPEFLTYFNYEAQPDKSGLPSDRFSAERPEGSISTLTIQRTEQRDSAMYRCASSQAGLYNEQFFGPGTRLTVL.

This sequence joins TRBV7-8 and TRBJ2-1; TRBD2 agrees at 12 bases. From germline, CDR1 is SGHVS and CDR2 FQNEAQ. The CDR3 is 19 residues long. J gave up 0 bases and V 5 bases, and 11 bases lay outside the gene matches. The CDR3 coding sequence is TGTGCCAGCAGCCATAGACTAGCGGGGGCTCTTAGCTCCTACAATGAGCAGTTCTTC. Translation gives CASSHRLAGALSSYNEQFF.

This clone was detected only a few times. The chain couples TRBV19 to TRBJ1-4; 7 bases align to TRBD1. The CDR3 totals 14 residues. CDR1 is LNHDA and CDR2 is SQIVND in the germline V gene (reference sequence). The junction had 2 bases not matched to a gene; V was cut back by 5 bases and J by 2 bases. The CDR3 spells CASSRGQTNEKLFF. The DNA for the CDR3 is TGTGCCAGTAGTCGGGGACAGACTAATGAAAAACTGTTTTTT.

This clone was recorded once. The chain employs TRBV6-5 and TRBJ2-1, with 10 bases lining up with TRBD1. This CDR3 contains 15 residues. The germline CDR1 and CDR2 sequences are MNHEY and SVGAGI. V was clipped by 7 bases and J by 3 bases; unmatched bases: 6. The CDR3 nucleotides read TGTGCCAGCAATGGGGGGGACAGGGGCTACAATGAGCAGTTCTTC. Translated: CASNGGDRGYNEQFF.

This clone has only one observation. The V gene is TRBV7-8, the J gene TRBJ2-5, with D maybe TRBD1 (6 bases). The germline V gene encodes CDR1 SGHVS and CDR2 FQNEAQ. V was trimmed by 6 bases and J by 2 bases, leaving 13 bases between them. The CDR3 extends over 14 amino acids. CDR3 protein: CASSRPGQQETQYF. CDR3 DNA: TGTGCCAGCAGTCGTCCGGGACAACAAGAGACCCAGTACTTC.

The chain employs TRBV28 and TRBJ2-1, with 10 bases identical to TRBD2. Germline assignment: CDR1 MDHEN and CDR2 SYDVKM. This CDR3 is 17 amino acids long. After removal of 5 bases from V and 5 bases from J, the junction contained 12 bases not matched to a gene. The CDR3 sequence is CASSRGLARSLNNEQFF. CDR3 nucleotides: TGTGCCAGCAGTCGGGGACTAGCGCGATCCCTGAACAATGAGCAGTTCTTC.

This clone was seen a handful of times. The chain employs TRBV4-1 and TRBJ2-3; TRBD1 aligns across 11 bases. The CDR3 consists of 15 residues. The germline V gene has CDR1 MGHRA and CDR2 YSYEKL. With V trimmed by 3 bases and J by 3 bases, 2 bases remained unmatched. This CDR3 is CASSQGQGVTDTQYF. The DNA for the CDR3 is TGCGCCAGCAGCCAGGGACAGGGGGTTACAGATACGCAGTATTTT.

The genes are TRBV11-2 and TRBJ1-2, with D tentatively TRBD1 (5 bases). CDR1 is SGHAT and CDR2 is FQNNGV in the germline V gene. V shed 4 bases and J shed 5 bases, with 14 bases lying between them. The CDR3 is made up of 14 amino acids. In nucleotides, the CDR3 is TGTGCCAGCAGCTCTCTTCGATCAGGGTATGGCTACACCTTC. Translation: CASSSLRSGYGYTF.

CDR3 coding DNA: TGTGCCATCAGCCTCGCAGGGGAGAATGGCTACACCTTC. Translated: CAISLAGENGYTF. The chain couples TRBV10-3 to TRBJ1-2; D is possibly TRBD1 (6 bases). CDR3 length equals 13 residues. V lost 6 bases and J lost 6, with 14 bases in between. Looked up from germline, CDR1 is ENHRY and CDR2 is SYGVKD.

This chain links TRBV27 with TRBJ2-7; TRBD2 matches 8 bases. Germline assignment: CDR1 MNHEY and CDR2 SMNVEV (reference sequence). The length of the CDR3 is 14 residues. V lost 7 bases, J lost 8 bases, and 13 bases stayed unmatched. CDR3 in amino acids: CASTLDPGGEKQYF. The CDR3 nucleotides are TGTGCCAGCACTCTTGACCCCGGGGGGGAGAAGCAGTACTTC.

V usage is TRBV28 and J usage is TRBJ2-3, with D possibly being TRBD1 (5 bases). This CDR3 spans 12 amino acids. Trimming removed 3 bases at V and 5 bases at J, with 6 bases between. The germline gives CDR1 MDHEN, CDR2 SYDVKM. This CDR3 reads CASSLGLDTQYF. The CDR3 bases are TGTGCCAGCAGTTTGGGGCTAGATACGCAGTATTTT.

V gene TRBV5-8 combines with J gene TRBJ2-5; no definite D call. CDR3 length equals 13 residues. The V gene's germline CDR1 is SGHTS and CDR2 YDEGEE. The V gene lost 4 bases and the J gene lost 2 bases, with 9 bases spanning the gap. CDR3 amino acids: CASSPSQQETQYF. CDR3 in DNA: TGTGCCAGCAGCCCCTCGCAGCAAGAGACCCAGTACTTC.

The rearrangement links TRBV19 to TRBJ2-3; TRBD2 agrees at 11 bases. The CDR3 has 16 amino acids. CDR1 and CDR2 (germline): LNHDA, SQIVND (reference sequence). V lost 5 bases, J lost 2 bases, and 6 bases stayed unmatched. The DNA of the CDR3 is TGTGCCAGTAGTCTGGGACTAGCGGAGGCCACAGATACGCAGTATTTT. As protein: CASSLGLAEATDTQYF.

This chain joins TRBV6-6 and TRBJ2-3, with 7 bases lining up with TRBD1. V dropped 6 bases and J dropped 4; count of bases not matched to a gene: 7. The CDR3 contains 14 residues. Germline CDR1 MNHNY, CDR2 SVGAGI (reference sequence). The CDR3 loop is CASRLQTGPDTQYF. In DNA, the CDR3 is TGTGCCAGCAGACTTCAGACAGGGCCAGATACGCAGTATTTT.